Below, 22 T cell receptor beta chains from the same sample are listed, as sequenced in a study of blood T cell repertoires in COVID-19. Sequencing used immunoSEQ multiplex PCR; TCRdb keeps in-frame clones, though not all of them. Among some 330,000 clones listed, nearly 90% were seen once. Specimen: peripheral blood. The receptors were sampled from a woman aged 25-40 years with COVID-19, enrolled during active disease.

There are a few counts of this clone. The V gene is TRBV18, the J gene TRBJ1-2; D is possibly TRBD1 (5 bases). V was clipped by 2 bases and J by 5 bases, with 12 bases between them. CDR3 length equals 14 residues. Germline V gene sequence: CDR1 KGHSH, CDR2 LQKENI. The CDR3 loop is CASSPEQGSYGYTF. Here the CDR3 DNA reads TGTGCCAGCTCACCAGAGCAGGGATCTTATGGCTACACCTTC.

CDR3 residues: CASSSRDINEQFF. CDR3 DNA: TGTGCCAGCAGTAGCCGGGACATCAATGAGCAGTTCTTC. This chain joins TRBV2 and TRBJ2-1; tentatively, D is TRBD1 (6 bases). Trimming removed 5 bases from V and 6 bases from J, with 11 bases in between. The CDR3 contains 13 residues. Germline CDR1 and CDR2: SNHLY and FYNNEI.

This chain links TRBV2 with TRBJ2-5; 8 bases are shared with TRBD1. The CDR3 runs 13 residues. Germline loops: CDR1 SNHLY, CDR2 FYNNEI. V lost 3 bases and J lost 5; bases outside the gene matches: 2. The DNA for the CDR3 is TGTGCCAGCAGTGACGACAGGGGTGAGACCCAGTACTTC. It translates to CASSDDRGETQYF.

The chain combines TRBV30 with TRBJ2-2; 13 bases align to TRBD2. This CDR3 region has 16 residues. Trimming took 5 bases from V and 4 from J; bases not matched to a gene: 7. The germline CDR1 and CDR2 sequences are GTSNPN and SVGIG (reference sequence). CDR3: CAWGGLAGALTGELFF. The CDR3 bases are TGTGCCTGGGGTGGACTAGCGGGGGCCCTCACCGGGGAGCTGTTTTTT.

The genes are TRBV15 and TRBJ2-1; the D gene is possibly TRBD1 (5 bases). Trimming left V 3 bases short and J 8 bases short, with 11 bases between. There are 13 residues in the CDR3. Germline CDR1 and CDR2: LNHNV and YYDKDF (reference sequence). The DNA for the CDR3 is TGTGCCACCAGCAGGGGCAGGGTGGATGAGCAGTTCTTC. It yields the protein CATSRGRVDEQFF. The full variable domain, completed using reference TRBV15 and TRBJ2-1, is DAMVIQNPRYQVTQFGKPVTLSCSQTLNHNVMYWYQQKSSQAPKLLFHYYDKDFNNEADTPDNFQSRRPNTSFCFLDIRSPGLGDTAMYLCATSRGRVDEQFFGPGTRLTVL.

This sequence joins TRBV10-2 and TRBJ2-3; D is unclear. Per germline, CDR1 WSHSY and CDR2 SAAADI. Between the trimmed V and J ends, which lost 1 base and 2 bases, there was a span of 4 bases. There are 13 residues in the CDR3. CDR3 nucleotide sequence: TGCGCCAGCAGTGAGTTCTTCACAGATACGCAGTATTTT. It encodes CASSEFFTDTQYF.

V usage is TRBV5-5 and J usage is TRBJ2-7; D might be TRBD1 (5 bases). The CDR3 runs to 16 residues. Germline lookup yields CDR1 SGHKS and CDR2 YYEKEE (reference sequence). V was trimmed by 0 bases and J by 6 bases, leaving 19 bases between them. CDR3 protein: CASSLAFRVIPGEQYF. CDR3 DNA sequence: TGTGCCAGCAGCTTGGCTTTCAGGGTAATTCCCGGCGAGCAGTACTTC.

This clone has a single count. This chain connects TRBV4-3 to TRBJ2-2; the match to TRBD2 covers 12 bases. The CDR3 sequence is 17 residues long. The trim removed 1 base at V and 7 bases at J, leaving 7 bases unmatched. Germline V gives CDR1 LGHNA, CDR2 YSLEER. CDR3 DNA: TGCGCCAGCAGCCAAGTCCTAGCGGGGGGGCTTAGCGGGGAGCTGTTTTTT. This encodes CASSQVLAGGLSGELFF.

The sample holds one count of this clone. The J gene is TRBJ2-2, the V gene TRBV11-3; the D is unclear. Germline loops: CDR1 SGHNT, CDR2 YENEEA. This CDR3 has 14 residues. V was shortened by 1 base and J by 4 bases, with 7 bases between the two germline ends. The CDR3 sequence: CASSLGAVTGELFF. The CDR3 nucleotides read TGTGCCAGCAGCTTAGGGGCAGTCACCGGGGAGCTGTTTTTT.

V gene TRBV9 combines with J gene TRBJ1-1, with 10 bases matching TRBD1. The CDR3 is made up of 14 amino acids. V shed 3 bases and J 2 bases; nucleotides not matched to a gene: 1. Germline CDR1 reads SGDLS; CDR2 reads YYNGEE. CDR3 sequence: CASSGTGGNTEAFF. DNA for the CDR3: TGTGCCAGCAGCGGGACAGGGGGAAACACTGAAGCTTTCTTT. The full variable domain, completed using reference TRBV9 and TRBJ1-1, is DSGVTQTPKHLITATGQRVTLRCSPRSGDLSVYWYQQSLDQGLQFLIQYYNGEERAKGNILERFSAQQFPDLHSELNLSSLELGDSALYFCASSGTGGNTEAFFGQGTRLTVV.

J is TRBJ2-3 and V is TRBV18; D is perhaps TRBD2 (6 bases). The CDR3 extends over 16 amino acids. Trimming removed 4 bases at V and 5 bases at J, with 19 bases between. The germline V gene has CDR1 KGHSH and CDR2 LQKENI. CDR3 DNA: TGTGCCAGCTCACTTTGGGCGGCGGGGCGAGGAGATACGCAGTATTTT. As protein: CASSLWAAGRGDTQYF.

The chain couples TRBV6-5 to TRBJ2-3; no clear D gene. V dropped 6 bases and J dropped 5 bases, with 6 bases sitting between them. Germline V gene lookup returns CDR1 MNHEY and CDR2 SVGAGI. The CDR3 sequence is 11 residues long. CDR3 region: CASRFGDTQYF. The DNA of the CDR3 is TGTGCCAGCAGGTTCGGAGATACGCAGTATTTT.

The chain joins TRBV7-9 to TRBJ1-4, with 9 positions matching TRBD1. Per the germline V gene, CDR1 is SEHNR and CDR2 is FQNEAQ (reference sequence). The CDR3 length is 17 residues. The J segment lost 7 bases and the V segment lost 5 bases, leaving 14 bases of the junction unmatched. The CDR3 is CASSLERTRDRAEKLFF. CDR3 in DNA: TGTGCCAGCAGCCTAGAGAGGACCAGGGACAGGGCTGAAAAACTGTTTTTT.

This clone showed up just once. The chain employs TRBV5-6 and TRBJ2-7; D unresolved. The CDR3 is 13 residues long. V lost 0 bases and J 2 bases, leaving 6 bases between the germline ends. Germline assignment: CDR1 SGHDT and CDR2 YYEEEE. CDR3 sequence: CASSLEQTYEQYF. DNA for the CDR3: TGTGCCAGCAGCTTGGAACAGACCTACGAGCAGTACTTC. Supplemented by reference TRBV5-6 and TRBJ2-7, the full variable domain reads DAGVTQSPTHLIKTRGQQVTLRCSPKSGHDTVSWYQQALGQGPQFIFQYYEEEERQRGNFPDRFSGHQFPNYSSELNVNALLLGDSALYLCASSLEQTYEQYFGPGTRLTVT.

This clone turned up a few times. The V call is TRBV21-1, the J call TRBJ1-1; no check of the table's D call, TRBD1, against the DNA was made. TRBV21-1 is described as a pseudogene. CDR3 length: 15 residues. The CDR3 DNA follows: TGTGCCAGCAGCAAAGTTCCAGGGGCGAACACTGAAGCTTTCTTT. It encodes CASSKVPGANTEAFF.

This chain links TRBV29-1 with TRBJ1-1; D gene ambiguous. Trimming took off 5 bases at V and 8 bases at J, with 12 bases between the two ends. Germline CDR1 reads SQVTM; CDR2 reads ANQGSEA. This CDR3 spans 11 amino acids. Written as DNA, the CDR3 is TGCAGCGTTCCTGATGGGCTCGAAGCTTTCTTT. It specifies CSVPDGLEAFF.

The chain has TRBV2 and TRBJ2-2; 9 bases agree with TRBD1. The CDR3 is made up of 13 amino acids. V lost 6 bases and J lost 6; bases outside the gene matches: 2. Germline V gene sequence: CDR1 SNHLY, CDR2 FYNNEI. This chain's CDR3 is CASRGTGPGELFF. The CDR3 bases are TGTGCCAGCAGGGGGACAGGGCCCGGGGAGCTGTTTTTT.

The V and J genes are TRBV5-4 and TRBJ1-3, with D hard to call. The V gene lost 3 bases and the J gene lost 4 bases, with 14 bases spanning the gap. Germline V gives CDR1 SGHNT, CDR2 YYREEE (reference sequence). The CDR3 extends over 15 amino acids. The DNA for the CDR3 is TGTGCCAGCAGCTCCACGTTGGAACTAGGAAACACCATATATTTT. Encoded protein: CASSSTLELGNTIYF.

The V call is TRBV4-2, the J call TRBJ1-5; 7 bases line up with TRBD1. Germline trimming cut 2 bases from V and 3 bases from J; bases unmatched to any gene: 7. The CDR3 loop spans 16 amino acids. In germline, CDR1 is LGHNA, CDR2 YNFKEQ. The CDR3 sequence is CASSQQSGTVNQPQHF. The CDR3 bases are TGTGCCAGCAGCCAACAATCCGGGACAGTCAATCAGCCCCAGCATTTT.

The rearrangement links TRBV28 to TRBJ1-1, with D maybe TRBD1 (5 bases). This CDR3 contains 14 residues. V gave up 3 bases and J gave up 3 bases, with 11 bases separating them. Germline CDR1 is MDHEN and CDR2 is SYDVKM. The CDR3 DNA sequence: TGTGCCAGCAGTTTTTGGGGGGAGGACACTGAAGCTTTCTTT. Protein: CASSFWGEDTEAFF.

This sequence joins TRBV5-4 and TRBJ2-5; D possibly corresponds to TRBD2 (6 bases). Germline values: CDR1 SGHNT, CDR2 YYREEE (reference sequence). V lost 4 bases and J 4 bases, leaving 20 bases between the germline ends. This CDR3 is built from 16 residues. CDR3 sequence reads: CASSADLGLPAETQYF. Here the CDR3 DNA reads TGTGCCAGCAGCGCCGATTTGGGACTTCCGGCAGAGACCCAGTACTTC.

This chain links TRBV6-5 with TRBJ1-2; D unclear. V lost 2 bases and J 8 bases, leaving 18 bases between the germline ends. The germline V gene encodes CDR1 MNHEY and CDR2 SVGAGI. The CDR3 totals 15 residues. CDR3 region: CASSYGSDPAVGYTF. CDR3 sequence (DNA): TGTGCCAGCAGTTACGGTAGCGACCCGGCCGTCGGCTACACCTTC.